This T cell receptor (beta chain) was observed in a study of cytomegalovirus exposure and HLA in healthy donors (dated by TCRdb to 2016 to 2017). Broadly, across the study: An earlier analysis of several hundred of the donors reported about 250 Gb of sequence data and 100 million to 140 million unique TCR beta sequences from about 180 million T cells. Roughly 300 gigabases of sequencing data and around 87 million unique TCR sequences were included in an early release covering several hundred HLA-typed donors. Among the approximately 430 genotyped donors, around 81% belonged to the genetic ancestry cluster associated with self-reported Caucasian donors. The study aimed to test whether signatures of past pathogen exposure could be identified by cataloging public T cell receptors. The study profiled the T cell repertoires of more than 500 subjects by immunosequencing and related them to cytomegalovirus serostatus. Besides the first cohort of around 700 subjects, a separate validation cohort made up of 120 different subjects was used. To predict cytomegalovirus infection status, the study combined high-throughput TCR immunosequencing, statistical association of individual TCRs with disease status, and machine learning. A later analysis re-analyzed previously published TCR beta repertoires from about 600 donors and added high-resolution HLA genotyping to study TCR occurrence patterns. In the later analysis, no new phenotypic data were used to find candidate immune exposures; instead, reliance was placed on TCR beta sequences and their occurrence across donors. An earlier analysis of 587 of the donors used high-throughput TCR beta sequencing to judge whether each TCR beta V gene segment behaved as functional or pseudogenic. Alongside the repertoire data, information on donor age, sex, ethnicity and CMV serostatus was compiled. A later genetic analysis took genome-wide SNP genotypes for about three fifths of the 666 donors and used that subset as a discovery cohort. Every discovery cohort repertoire had been produced on one sequencing platform. Class I and class II HLA loci were covered by the typing at four-digit resolution. The number of donors typed differed by locus, with 629-630 for A, B, C, DRB1 and DQB1, around 500 for DQA1, 600 to 610 for DPA1, and approximately 470 for DPB1. Roughly 5 DR-DQ haplotypes were handled as single units for association and clustering, since linkage in the cohort was strong. Among 398 genotyped donors of the cohort, an average of approximately 240,000 unique TCR beta nucleotide sequences was sequenced per donor, of which about 20% were non-productive.

In the case of this clone: Its specific antigen is unknown. No clone much larger than this one lies a single base away; base qualities are absent.

The cohort was made up of approximately 670 healthy bone marrow donors. At the time of sampling, all cohort members were nominally healthy, though unrecorded immune exposures were likely present. The donor was CMV seropositive and belonged to the group of 250 to 300 seropositive cohort members. Every donor gave a peripheral blood sample, and the peripheral blood mononuclear cells from that sample were used for TCR beta sequencing. Genomic DNA extraction from the blood cell samples was performed with the Qiagen DNeasy Blood Extraction Kit. The method behind the library was the immunoSEQ multiplex PCR assay. The multiplex PCR relied on a mix of 60 forward primers for TCR Vbeta segments and 13 reverse primers for TCR Jbeta segments. A multiplex PCR assay on genomic DNA amplified the CDR3 region of rearranged TCR beta genes. The Illumina HiSeq System was used to sequence the amplified TCR beta libraries as 87-base-pair reads. On the authors' methods: Across the 670 or so repertoires, a later analysis counted approximately 75 million unique TCR beta chains, approximately 12 million of which were shared by at least two donors. A nearest-neighbor algorithm error-corrected the raw reads and collapsed the reads into unique sequences, merging closely related sequences to remove PCR and sequencing errors. To assign V, D and J gene segments, CDR3 sequences were aligned to IMGT reference sequences. For a sequence to be retained, a match of at least six nucleotides to both a V gene segment and a J gene segment was required. A rearrangement was called productive if the CDR3 had no stop codons and remained in frame with V and J, and every other rearrangement was called non-productive. Following IMGT convention, CDR3 was defined as the stretch from the second conserved V-encoded cysteine up to the conserved J-encoded phenylalanine. In an earlier analysis of more than 550 of the donors, sequences lacking an unambiguous match to a single V gene segment were excluded. In an earlier analysis of approximately 610 of the donors, V segments were called functional above 56.7% productive rearrangements and were called segregating when the between-donor standard deviation exceeded 5%. A statistical classification framework was developed to diagnose cytomegalovirus status using the catalog of TCR beta chain sequences. In a later analysis, TCR nucleotide sequences were compared against IMGT/GENE-DB human TR gene sequences so that V and J genes could be assigned. The TCRdist pipeline was used in a later analysis to assign CDR3 sequences and most-parsimonious VDJ recombination scenarios. In a later analysis, each TCR beta chain was defined by its CDR3 amino acid sequence together with its V-gene family, and reads lacking a unique V-gene family were excluded. A later analysis removed 592 highly shared, low-generation-probability nucleotide sequences to deal with suspected cross-contamination and a sequencing artifact. A later analysis calculated a clonal expansion index for each public chain from normalized within-repertoire ranks of inferred template counts. In a later analysis, generation probabilities were computed using a VDJ recombination model fitted to out-of-frame rearrangements, and the results were checked against IGoR. A later analysis scored TCR-TCR, TCR-HLA and TCR-CMV co-occurrence with hypergeometric tests, applying a repertoire-size bias correction to TCR pairs. To estimate false discovery rates, a later analysis permuted the HLA or CMV assignments 20 times. In a later analysis, co-occurring TCRs were grouped with DBSCAN, and TCRdist sequence similarity was added when clustering was performed within HLA-allele-positive subsets. For co-occurrence clustering, repertoires with fewer than 30,000 or more than 120,000 public chains were excluded, along with 4 to 6 repertoires with anomalous nucleotide sharing. Drawn from immuneACCESS, this table holds only the in-frame rearrangements with V and J called that TCRdb kept. Clones are partly lost; checked studies trace under half to an unresolved V gene and leave the rest unexplained. That table supplies the V and J calls and clone size; D and trimming were determined from the DNA. Present in this sample are about 95,000 clones, roughly 80% of which were seen just once. In total, the top ten clones hold 3% to 4% of the sample.

Broad study findings and their caveats: It was suggested by the authors that the approach could potentially be generalized to other disease states and immunological phenotypes. A later analysis associated 17,000 or so TCR beta sequences with specific HLA alleles at a false discovery rate of 0.05. A further reported finding was that TCR beta sequences accurately predicted the HLA-A and HLA-B alleles for most subjects in the first cohort. According to a later analysis, parvovirus B19, influenza, CMV and Epstein-Barr virus appeared linked to several top co-occurrence clusters. Because counts were too low, roughly 17 rarely observed V segments, including chromosome 9 orphons, were left out of the earlier analysis of 587 of the donors. In a later analysis, the rate of TCR association differed among HLA loci, with DRB1 alleles having the most associated TCRs and HLA-C alleles having the fewest. An association between a missense DCLRE1C variant and V-gene and J-gene trimming of TCR beta chains was found in a later genetic analysis and replicated in an independent cohort. In vitro tests confirmed that a few of the cytomegalovirus-associated TCR beta chains recognize cytomegalovirus antigens. According to a later analysis, most CMV-associated TCR beta chains appeared to be HLA-restricted, and the HLA associations seemed to be driven largely by CMV exposure. A group of highly shared sequence variants was considered likely to be a technical artifact of the sequencing pipeline. When HLA alleles, especially DR and DQ, strongly co-occurred, attributing TCR associations to individual alleles was difficult. Linkage disequilibrium might explain the correlated functional status among segregating V segments, but an unknown experimental factor could not be excluded. The study listed 164 TCR beta chains as associated with cytomegalovirus. Presence/absence analyses assumed roughly uniform sequencing depth across donors, an assumption that may not hold. In an earlier analysis of 450 to 750 of the donors, most TCR beta V segments appeared in productive rearrangements about 90% or about 30% of the time, broadly matching IMGT annotations. For the cohort, immune exposure information was limited to CMV serostatus. In this cohort, only TCR beta chains were sequenced, and detectable features were limited by the absence of alpha or paired-chain data. In a later genetic analysis, fewer N-insertions in productive TCRs were reported among donors in an Asian-associated ancestry cluster than the approximately 670-donor mean. In a later analysis, HLA-associated TCR beta chains were found to be more clonally expanded and to have lower generation probabilities than equally common non-associated chains. In both the original and validation cohorts, the classifier was reported to diagnose cytomegalovirus status with high specificity and sensitivity. HLA typing was unavailable for some donors at each locus, so association tests used only the typed subset. Across donors, most TCR sequences were observed very rarely, whereas some public TCRs were present in many individuals.

This sequence originates from a man aged 25 to 40 in good health and CMV-seropositive. Material: PBMCs.

CDR3 region: CASSPSNYGYTF. The DNA sequence is given as TGTGCCAGCAGCCCGTCGAACTATGGCTACACCTTC. The V and J segments used are TRBV28 and TRBJ1-2, with the D gene not confidently named. Sequences MDHEN (CDR1) and SYDVKM (CDR2) are obtained from the germline V gene. Counted from cysteine to phenylalanine, this CDR3 has 12 amino acids. The kept DNA is CDR3 alone, 36 bases in frame from the first base. Trimming at the junction amounts to 6 bases on V and 2 bases on J, and the germline ends lie 7 bases apart.